Below, 20 T cell receptor beta chains from the same sample are listed, as sequenced in a study of response to subunit inactivated influenza vaccine. One entry per CDR3 protein results from TCRdb running MiXCR on the RT-PCR reads. The repertoire holds hundreds of thousands of distinct CDR3 sequences, 6.5% to 8% seen once, with approximately 12% in the top ten. Sequenced material: PBMCs from blood, taken 23 to 25 months after vaccination. The receptors derive from a man aged 45 to 70 who received an inactivated influenza vaccine.

This clonotype was detected many times. The chain has TRBV5-1 and TRBJ2-7; no firm D call. CDR1 is SGHRS and CDR2 is YFSETQ in the germline V gene. The V end was cut by 0 bases, the J end by 3 bases, with 10 bases between. The CDR3 consists of 14 residues. CDR3 nucleotides: TGCGCCAGCAGCTTGGTAGAGACAAACTACGAGCAGTACTTC. Encoded protein: CASSLVETNYEQYF.

The chain uses TRBV10-3 and TRBJ2-5; 12 bases fit TRBD2. The CDR3 contains 18 residues. J lost 4 bases, V lost 7 bases, and 16 bases had no gene match. Germline lookup yields CDR1 ENHRY and CDR2 SYGVKD. CDR3 loop: CAIKSASGRAVMGETQYF. DNA of the CDR3: TGTGCCATCAAATCGGCTAGCGGGAGGGCCGTGATGGGAGAGACCCAGTACTTC.

This clonotype occurred many times. The rearrangement uses TRBV28 and TRBJ2-1, with a tentative D call TRBD1 (5 bases). V gave up 7 bases and J gave up 3 bases, with 13 bases separating them. Germline assignment: CDR1 MDHEN and CDR2 SYDVKM. The CDR3 runs 14 residues. The CDR3, as DNA: TGTGCCAGCACATTGGGGCAGGGCTACAATGAGCAGTTCTTC. This sequence encodes CASTLGQGYNEQFF.

The chain combines TRBV5-1 with TRBJ2-1, with D perhaps matching TRBD2 (6 bases). Germline assignment: CDR1 SGHRS and CDR2 YFSETQ. This CDR3 has 16 amino acids. Trimming took off 5 bases at V and 0 bases at J, with 15 bases between the two ends. CDR3 amino acids: CASSPRPSDSYNEQFF. The CDR3, as DNA: TGCGCCAGCAGTCCCCGTCCTAGCGACTCCTACAATGAGCAGTTCTTC.

This clonotype appeared many times. V usage is TRBV20-1 and J usage is TRBJ2-7; 8 nucleotides match TRBD2. Germline CDR1 is DFQATT and CDR2 is SNEGSKA (reference sequence). This CDR3 region has 14 residues. Germline trimming cut 5 bases from V and 3 bases from J; bases unmatched to any gene: 9. The DNA for the CDR3 is TGCAGTGCTCGCCGCCCTAGCGGGTTCTACGAGCAGTACTTC. It codes for CSARRPSGFYEQYF.

Ten or more counts support this clonotype. J is TRBJ2-1 and V is TRBV15; the D gene is possibly TRBD2 (6 bases). The V gene lost 5 bases and the J gene lost 2 bases, with 13 bases spanning the gap. The V gene's germline CDR1 is LNHNV and CDR2 YYDKDF (reference sequence). The CDR3 runs 15 residues. CDR3 DNA sequence: TGTGCCACCAGCTCCCGGGGGAGTCCCTACAATGAGCAGTTCTTC. The encoded protein is CATSSRGSPYNEQFF.

In its sample, this clonotype was seen many times. The rearrangement joins TRBV7-2 to TRBJ2-3; tentative D call: TRBD2 (6 bases). The ends were cut back, 6 bases at V and 0 bases at J, with 16 bases in the middle. CDR1 SGHTA and CDR2 FQGNSA come from the germline V gene. The CDR3 spans 16 residues. This chain's CDR3 is CASSSFGAGSTDTQYF. In DNA, the CDR3 is TGTGCCAGCAGTTCCTTTGGGGCGGGAAGCACAGATACGCAGTATTTT.

The chain joins TRBV15 to TRBJ1-4; D remains ambiguous. CDR1 is LNHNV and CDR2 is YYDKDF in the germline V gene (reference sequence). The CDR3 is 13 amino acids. Trimming stripped 0 bases from V and 8 bases from J, with 7 bases between. The chain's CDR3 is CATSRDGGEKLFF. As DNA, the CDR3 is TGTGCCACCAGCAGAGATGGAGGCGAAAAACTGTTTTTT.

The gene calls are TRBV6-2 or TRBV6-3 and TRBJ2-7, with D perhaps TRBD1 or TRBD2 (5 bases each). The germline V gene encodes CDR1 MNHEY and CDR2 SVGEGT. With 4 bases removed from V and 4 bases from J, the gap between germline ends came to 26 bases. The CDR3 totals 18 residues. DNA for the CDR3: TGTGCCAGCAGTTTGGTTGCCTACGGGACCAATCTACGATACGAGCAGTACTTC. Translating it yields CASSLVAYGTNLRYEQYF.

This clonotype was detected a few times. V and J are TRBV27 and TRBJ2-3, with D possibly being TRBD1 (6 bases). The length of the CDR3 is 15 residues. The V gene lost 5 bases and the J gene lost 3 bases, with 15 bases spanning the gap. Germline loops: CDR1 MNHEY, CDR2 SMNVEV (reference sequence). The CDR3 DNA is TGTGCCAGCAGTCCACAGGGTGTCTGGACAGATACGCAGTATTTT. This translates into CASSPQGVWTDTQYF.

This clonotype was observed at least ten times. V is TRBV6-2 or TRBV6-3 and J is TRBJ2-7, with D perhaps matching TRBD1 (6 bases). V lost 7 bases and J lost 2, with 15 bases in between. This CDR3 is 14 amino acids long. In germline, CDR1 is MNHEY, CDR2 SVGEGT. The CDR3 DNA reads TGTGCCAGCATTAGGGACACCGGGGCCTACGAGCAGTACTTC. Amino acid sequence: CASIRDTGAYEQYF.

The rearrangement links TRBV7-6 to TRBJ2-1; D may be TRBD2 (6 bases). V was pared by 4 bases and J by 11 bases, with 15 bases between. CDR1 is SGHVS and CDR2 is FNYEAQ in the germline V gene. CDR3 length: 13 amino acids. Written as DNA, the CDR3 is TGTGCCAGCAGCTCCGCTGGGAGGCAGAAGCAGTTCTTC. Amino acids: CASSSAGRQKQFF.

This clonotype has a handful of counts. DNA for the CDR3: TGCAGTGCCCGAGACAGGGGATCTGGGGCCAACGTCCTGACTTTC. Its translation is CSARDRGSGANVLTF. The V call is TRBV20-1, the J call TRBJ2-6; 8 bases match TRBD1. CDR1 is DFQATT and CDR2 is SNEGSKA in the germline V gene (reference sequence). V dropped 6 bases and J dropped 1; count of bases not matched to a gene: 5. This CDR3 is built from 15 residues.

This clonotype was detected only a few times. CDR3: CASSLLIAGVGYNEQFF. The CDR3 DNA reads TGTGCCAGCAGTTTACTCATAGCGGGAGTGGGTTACAATGAGCAGTTCTTC. The chain has TRBV28 and TRBJ2-1; TRBD2 aligns across 9 bases. Germline V gene data show CDR1 as MDHEN and CDR2 as SYDVKM. The CDR3 has 17 residues. The trim removed 2 bases at V and 4 bases at J, leaving 9 bases unmatched. Full variable domain (outside the CDR3, taken from reference TRBV28 and TRBJ2-1): DVKVTQSSRYLVKRTGEKVFLECVQDMDHENMFWYRQDPGLGLRLIYFSYDVKMKEKGDIPEGYSVSREKKERFSLILESASTNQTSMYLCASSLLIAGVGYNEQFFGPGTRLTVL.

The table lists this clonotype with many counts. V gene TRBV7-9 combines with J gene TRBJ2-3; 9 bases are shared with TRBD1. V was pared by 4 bases and J by 2 bases, with 4 bases of the junction left unmatched. Germline V lookup: CDR1 SEHNR, CDR2 FQNEAQ (reference sequence). This CDR3 contains 15 residues. CDR3 nucleotides: TGTGCCAGCAGCTACGGACAGGGGAACACAGATACGCAGTATTTT. Encoded protein: CASSYGQGNTDTQYF.

This clonotype was seen only a few times. The chain combines TRBV25-1 with TRBJ2-1; tentatively, D is TRBD1 (6 bases). Germline values: CDR1 MGHDK, CDR2 SYGVNS. The V and J ends lost 9 bases and 4 bases respectively, with 13 bases between them. CDR3 length: 13 residues. CDR3 sequence reads: CASHFGTYNEQFF. The DNA of the CDR3 is TGTGCCAGTCATTTCGGGACATACAATGAGCAGTTCTTC.

This clonotype was counted between two and nine times. The chain has TRBV20-1 and TRBJ2-1; D is possibly TRBD1 (7 bases). The germline V gene encodes CDR1 DFQATT and CDR2 SNEGSKA (reference sequence). The CDR3 is 13 residues long. V gave up 5 bases and J gave up 4 bases, with 12 bases separating them. The DNA for the CDR3 is TGCAGTGCTGTTCAGGGGGGTTACAATGAGCAGTTCTTC. It encodes CSAVQGGYNEQFF.

This clonotype was found many times. The rearrangement uses TRBV4-1 and TRBJ2-1, with D possibly being TRBD2 (6 bases). The CDR3 consists of 15 residues. Trimming removed 0 bases at V and 4 bases at J, with 10 bases between. From germline, CDR1 is MGHRA and CDR2 YSYEKL. The CDR3 loop is CASSQEEGRYNEQFF. The CDR3 region has the DNA TGCGCCAGCAGCCAAGAGGAGGGGCGATACAATGAGCAGTTCTTC.

This clonotype turned up a few times. The V and J genes are TRBV20-1 and TRBJ1-5; 10 nucleotides agree with TRBD1. The CDR3 covers 14 residues. V shed 1 base and J 5 bases; nucleotides not matched to a gene: 2. The germline gives CDR1 DFQATT, CDR2 SNEGSKA (reference sequence). CDR3 residues: CSARGTGGYQPQHF. Written as DNA, the CDR3 is TGCAGTGCTAGAGGGACAGGGGGATATCAGCCCCAGCATTTT.

Concerning this clonotype: This may be a read error, as it is one base from a much larger clone. The rearrangement uses TRBV10-3 and TRBJ1-2; 8 nucleotides match TRBD1. The V gene's germline CDR1 is ENHRY and CDR2 SYGVKD. The CDR3 runs 11 residues. CDR3 sequence: CAITGGYGSTF. The CDR3 DNA reads as TGTGCCATCACAGGGGGCTATGGCTCCACCTTC.